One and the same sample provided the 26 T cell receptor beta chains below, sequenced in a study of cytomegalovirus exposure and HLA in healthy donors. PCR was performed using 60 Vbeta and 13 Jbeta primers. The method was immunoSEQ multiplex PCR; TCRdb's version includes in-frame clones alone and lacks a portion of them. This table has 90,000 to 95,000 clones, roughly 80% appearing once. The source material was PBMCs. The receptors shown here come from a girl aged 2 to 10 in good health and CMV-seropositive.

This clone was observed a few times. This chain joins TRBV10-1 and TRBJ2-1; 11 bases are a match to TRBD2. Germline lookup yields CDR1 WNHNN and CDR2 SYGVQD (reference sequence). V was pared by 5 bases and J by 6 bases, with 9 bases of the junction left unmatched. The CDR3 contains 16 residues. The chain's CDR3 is CASSLSRLAGSNEQFF. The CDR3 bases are TGCGCCAGCAGTCTGTCAAGACTAGCGGGATCCAATGAGCAGTTCTTC.

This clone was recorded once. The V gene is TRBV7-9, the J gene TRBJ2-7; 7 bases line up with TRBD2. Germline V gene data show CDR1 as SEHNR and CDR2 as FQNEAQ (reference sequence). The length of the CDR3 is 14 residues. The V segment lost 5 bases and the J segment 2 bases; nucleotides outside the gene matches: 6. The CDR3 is CASSNSGLTYEQYF. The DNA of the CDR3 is TGTGCCAGCAGCAATAGCGGGTTGACCTACGAGCAGTACTTC. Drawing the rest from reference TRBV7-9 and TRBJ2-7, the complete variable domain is DTGVSQNPRHKITKRGQNVTFRCDPISEHNRLYWYRQTLGQGPEFLTYFQNEAQLEKSRLLSDRFSAERPKGSFSTLEIQRTEQGDSAMYLCASSNSGLTYEQYFGPGTRLTVT.

The CDR3 loop is CASSLRLGQGSETQYF. The CDR3 DNA follows: TGTGCCAGCAGCTTAAGGTTGGGACAGGGAAGCGAGACCCAGTACTTC. The chain links TRBV7-7 to TRBJ2-5; 9 bases match TRBD1. The trim removed 2 bases at V and 5 bases at J, leaving 9 bases unmatched. Germline lookup yields CDR1 SSHAT and CDR2 FNYEAQ (reference sequence). This CDR3 is built from 16 residues.

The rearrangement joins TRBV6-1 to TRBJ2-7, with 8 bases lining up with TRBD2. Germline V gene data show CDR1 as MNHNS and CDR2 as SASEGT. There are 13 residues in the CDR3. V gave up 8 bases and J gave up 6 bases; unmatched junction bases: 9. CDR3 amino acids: CASGEAGVIEQYF. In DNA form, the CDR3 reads TGTGCCAGCGGAGAAGCGGGAGTGATCGAGCAGTACTTC.

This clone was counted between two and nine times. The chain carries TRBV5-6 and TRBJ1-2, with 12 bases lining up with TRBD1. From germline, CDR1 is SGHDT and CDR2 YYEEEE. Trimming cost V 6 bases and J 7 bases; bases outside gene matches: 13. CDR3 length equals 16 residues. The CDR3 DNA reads TGTGCCAGCACCGACACCGGGACAGGGGGCGGGATTGGCTACACCTTC. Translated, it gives CASTDTGTGGGIGYTF. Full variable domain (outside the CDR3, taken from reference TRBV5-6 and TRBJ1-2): DAGVTQSPTHLIKTRGQQVTLRCSPKSGHDTVSWYQQALGQGPQFIFQYYEEEERQRGNFPDRFSGHQFPNYSSELNVNALLLGDSALYLCASTDTGTGGGIGYTFGSGTRLTVV.

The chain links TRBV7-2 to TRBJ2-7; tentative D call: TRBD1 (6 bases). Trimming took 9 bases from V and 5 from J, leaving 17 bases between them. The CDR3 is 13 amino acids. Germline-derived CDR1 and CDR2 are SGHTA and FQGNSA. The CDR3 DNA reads TGTGCCAGTACTGCTGGGGGCTCGAACGAGCAGTACTTC. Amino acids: CASTAGGSNEQYF.

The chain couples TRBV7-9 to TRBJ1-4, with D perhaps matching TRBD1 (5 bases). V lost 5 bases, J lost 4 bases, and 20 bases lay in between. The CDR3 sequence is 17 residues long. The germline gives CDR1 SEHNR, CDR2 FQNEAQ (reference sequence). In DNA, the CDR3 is TGTGCCAGCAGCAATTCGAGTCAGGGCGGCCTTAATGAAAAACTGTTTTTT. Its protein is CASSNSSQGGLNEKLFF.

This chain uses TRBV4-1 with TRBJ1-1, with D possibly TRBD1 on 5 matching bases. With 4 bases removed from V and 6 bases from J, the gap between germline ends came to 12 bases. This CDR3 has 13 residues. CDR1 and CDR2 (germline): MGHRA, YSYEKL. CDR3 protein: CASSPGAGSEAFF. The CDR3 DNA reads TGCGCCAGCAGCCCCGGGGCGGGGTCTGAAGCTTTCTTT.

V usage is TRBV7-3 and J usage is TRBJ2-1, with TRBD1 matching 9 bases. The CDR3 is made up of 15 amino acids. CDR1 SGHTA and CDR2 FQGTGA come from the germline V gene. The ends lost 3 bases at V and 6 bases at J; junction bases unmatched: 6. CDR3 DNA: TGTGCCAGCAGCTTTACTGGGACAGGGTCCAATGAGCAGTTCTTC. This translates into CASSFTGTGSNEQFF.

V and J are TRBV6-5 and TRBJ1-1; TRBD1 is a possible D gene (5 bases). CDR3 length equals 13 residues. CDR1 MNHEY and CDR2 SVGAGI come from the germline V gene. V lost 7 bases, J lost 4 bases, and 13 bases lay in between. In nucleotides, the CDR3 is TGTGCCAGCAATGGGCCGGGGGGCACTGAAGCTTTCTTT. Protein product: CASNGPGGTEAFF.

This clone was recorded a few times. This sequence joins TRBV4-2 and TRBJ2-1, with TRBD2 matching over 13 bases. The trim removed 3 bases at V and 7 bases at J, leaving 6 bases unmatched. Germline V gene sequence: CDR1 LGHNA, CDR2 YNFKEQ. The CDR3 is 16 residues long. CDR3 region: CASSQRTSGSSNEQFF. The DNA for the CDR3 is TGTGCCAGCAGCCAGAGGACTAGCGGGAGTTCGAATGAGCAGTTCTTC.

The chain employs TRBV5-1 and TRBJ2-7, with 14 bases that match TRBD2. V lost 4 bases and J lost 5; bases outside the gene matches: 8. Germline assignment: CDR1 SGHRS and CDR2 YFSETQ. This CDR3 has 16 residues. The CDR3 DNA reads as TGCGCCAGCAGCCAGGGGACTAGCGGGAGAATCCACGAGCAGTACTTC. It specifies CASSQGTSGRIHEQYF.

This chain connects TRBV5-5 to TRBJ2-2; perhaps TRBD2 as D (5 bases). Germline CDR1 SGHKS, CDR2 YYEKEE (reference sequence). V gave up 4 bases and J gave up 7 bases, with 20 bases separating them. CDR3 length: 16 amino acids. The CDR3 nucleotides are TGTGCCAGCAGCCCGGGGAAACCGTCCGGGCGCGGGGAGCTGTTTTTT. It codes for CASSPGKPSGRGELFF.

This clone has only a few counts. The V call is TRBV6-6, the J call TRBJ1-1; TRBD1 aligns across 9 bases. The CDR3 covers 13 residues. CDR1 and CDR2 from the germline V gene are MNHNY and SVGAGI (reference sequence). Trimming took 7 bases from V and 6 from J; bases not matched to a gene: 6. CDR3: CASIHRGRAEAFF. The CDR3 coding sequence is TGTGCCAGCATCCACAGGGGGCGAGCTGAAGCTTTCTTT.

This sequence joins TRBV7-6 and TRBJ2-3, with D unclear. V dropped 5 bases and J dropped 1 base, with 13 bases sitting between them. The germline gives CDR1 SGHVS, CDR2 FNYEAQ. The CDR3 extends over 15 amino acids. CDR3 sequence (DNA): TGTGCCAGCAGCCCAATCGGGTACGGCACAGATACGCAGTATTTT. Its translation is CASSPIGYGTDTQYF.

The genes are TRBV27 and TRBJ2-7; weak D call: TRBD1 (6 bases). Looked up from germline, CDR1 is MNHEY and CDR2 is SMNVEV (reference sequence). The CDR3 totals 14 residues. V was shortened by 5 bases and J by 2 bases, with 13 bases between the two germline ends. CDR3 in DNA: TGTGCCAGCAGTCCACCGGGACAACCCTACGAGCAGTACTTC. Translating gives CASSPPGQPYEQYF.

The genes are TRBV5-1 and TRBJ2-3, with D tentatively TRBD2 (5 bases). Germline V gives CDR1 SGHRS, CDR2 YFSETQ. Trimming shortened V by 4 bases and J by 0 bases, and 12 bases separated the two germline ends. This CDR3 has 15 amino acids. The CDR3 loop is CASSRTSPSTDTQYF. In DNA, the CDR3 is TGCGCCAGCAGCCGGACTTCTCCCAGCACAGATACGCAGTATTTT.

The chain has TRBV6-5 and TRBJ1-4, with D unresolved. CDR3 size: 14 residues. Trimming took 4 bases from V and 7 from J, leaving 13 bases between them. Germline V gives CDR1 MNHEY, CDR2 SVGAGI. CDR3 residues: CASSLGGRGEKLFF. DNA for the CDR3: TGTGCCAGCAGTTTAGGAGGGCGCGGTGAAAAACTGTTTTTT.

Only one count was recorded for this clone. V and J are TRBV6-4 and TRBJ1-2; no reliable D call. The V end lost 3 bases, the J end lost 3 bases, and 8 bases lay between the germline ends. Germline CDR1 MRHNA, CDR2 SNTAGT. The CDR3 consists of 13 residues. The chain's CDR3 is CASSESGYYGYTF. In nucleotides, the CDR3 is TGTGCCAGCAGTGAATCGGGGTACTATGGCTACACCTTC.

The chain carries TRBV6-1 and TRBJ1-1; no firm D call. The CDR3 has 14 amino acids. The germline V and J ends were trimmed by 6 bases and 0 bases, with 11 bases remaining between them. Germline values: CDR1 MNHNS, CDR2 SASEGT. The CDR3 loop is CASSQPVLNTEAFF. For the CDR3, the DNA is TGTGCCAGCAGCCAACCGGTCTTGAACACTGAAGCTTTCTTT.

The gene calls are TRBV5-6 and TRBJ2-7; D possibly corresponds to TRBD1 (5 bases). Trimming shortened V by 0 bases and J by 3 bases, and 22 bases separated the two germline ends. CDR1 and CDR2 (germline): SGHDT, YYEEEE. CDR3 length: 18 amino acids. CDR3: CASSLVGRWGRNLYEQYF. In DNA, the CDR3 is TGTGCCAGCAGCTTGGTTGGTCGGTGGGGCAGGAACCTCTACGAGCAGTACTTC.

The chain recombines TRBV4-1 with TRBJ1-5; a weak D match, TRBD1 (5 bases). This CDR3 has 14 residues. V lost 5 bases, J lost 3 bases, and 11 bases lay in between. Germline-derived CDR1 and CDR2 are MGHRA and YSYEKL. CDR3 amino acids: CASSSGGDNQPQHF. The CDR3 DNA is TGCGCCAGCAGCTCGGGAGGGGACAATCAGCCCCAGCATTTT.

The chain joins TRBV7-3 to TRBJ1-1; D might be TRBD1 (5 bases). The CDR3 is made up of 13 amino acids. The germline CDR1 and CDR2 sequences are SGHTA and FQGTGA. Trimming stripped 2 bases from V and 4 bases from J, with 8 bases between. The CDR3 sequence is CASSLQGPTEAFF. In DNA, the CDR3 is TGTGCCAGCAGCTTACAGGGCCCCACTGAAGCTTTCTTT.

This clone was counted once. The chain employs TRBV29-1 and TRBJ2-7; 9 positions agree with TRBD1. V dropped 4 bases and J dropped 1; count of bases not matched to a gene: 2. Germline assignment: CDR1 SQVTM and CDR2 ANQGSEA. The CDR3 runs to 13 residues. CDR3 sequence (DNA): TGCAGCGTTGGGGGGACAGGGTCCTACGAGCAGTACTTC. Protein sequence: CSVGGTGSYEQYF.

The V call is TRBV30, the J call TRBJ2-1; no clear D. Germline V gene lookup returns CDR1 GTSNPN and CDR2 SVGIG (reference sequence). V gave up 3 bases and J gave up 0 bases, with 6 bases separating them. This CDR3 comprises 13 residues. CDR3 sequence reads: CAWSIGSYNEQFF. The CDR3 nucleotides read TGTGCCTGGAGCATCGGCTCCTACAATGAGCAGTTCTTC.

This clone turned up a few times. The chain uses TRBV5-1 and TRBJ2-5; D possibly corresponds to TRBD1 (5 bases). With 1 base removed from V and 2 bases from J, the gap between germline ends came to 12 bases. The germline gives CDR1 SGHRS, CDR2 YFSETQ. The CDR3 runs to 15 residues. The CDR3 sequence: CASSLNTGLQETQYF. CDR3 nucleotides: TGCGCCAGCAGCTTGAATACAGGCCTACAAGAGACCCAGTACTTC.